The 21 T cell receptor beta chains reported below all come from one sample, sequenced in a study of cytomegalovirus exposure and HLA in healthy donors. This PCR relied on a set of 60 Vbeta primers and 13 Jbeta primers. Using immunoSEQ multiplex PCR, the repertoire was profiled, and TCRdb retains in-frame clones only, with some absent. Here the sample spans 150,000 to 200,000 clones, over 65% being singletons. Sequenced sample: PBMCs. These TCRs come from a woman aged 25 to 39 in good health and CMV-seropositive.

V gene TRBV28 combines with J gene TRBJ2-6; possibly TRBD1 for D (5 bases). Germline values: CDR1 MDHEN, CDR2 SYDVKM. V was pared by 10 bases and J by 3 bases, with 16 bases between. CDR3 size: 15 residues. The CDR3 DNA is TGTGCCATCCTGGTCAGGGTTAGTGGGGCCAACGTCCTGACTTTC. This encodes CAILVRVSGANVLTF.

DNA for the CDR3: TGTGCCAGCAGTTGGACAGAGAACACCGGGGAGCTGTTTTTT. It yields the protein CASSWTENTGELFF. The chain couples TRBV2 to TRBJ2-2, with a possible D match to TRBD1 (6 bases). Looked up from germline, CDR1 is SNHLY and CDR2 is FYNNEI. The CDR3 extends over 14 amino acids. Trimming took off 5 bases at V and 1 base at J, with 8 bases between the two ends.

This chain links TRBV4-3 with TRBJ2-7, with unresolved D. CDR1 is LGHNA, CDR2 YSLEER, per germline. The CDR3 loop spans 14 amino acids. Trimming took off 3 bases at V and 2 bases at J, with 11 bases between the two ends. The CDR3 DNA follows: TGCGCCAGCAGCCACAAGATAGTACCCTACGAGCAGTACTTC. Translated, it gives CASSHKIVPYEQYF.

The chain couples TRBV11-3 to TRBJ2-7; 7 bases are shared with TRBD1. CDR1 SGHNT and CDR2 YENEEA come from the germline V gene. J was trimmed by 3 bases and V by 0 bases; bases with no gene match: 5. The CDR3 has 15 amino acids. In nucleotides, the CDR3 is TGTGCCAGCAGCTTAGAGGGAAGACAGGGCTACGAGCAGTACTTC. Translation: CASSLEGRQGYEQYF.

The rearrangement links TRBV13 to TRBJ2-3; TRBD2 aligns across 8 bases. The CDR3 spans 14 residues. The germline gives CDR1 PRHDT, CDR2 FYEKMQ (reference sequence). The trim removed 8 bases at V and 3 bases at J, leaving 7 bases unmatched. The CDR3 DNA sequence: TGTGCCAGCGGCACGGGAGGGTGGACAGATACGCAGTATTTT. This codes for CASGTGGWTDTQYF.

This chain connects TRBV5-1 to TRBJ1-2; 7 positions match TRBD1. Germline lookup yields CDR1 SGHRS and CDR2 YFSETQ. This CDR3 spans 14 amino acids. V shed 6 bases and J 1 base; nucleotides not matched to a gene: 6. The CDR3 DNA reads TGCGCCAGCAACCAACAGGGGATTAACTATGGCTACACCTTC. Translated: CASNQQGINYGYTF. The full variable domain, in which reference TRBV5-1 and TRBJ1-2 provide the parts outside the CDR3, is KAGVTQTPRYLIKTRGQQVTLSCSPISGHRSVSWYQQTPGQGLQFLFEYFSETQRNKGNFPGRFSGRQFSNSRSEMNVSTLELGDSALYLCASNQQGINYGYTFGSGTRLTVV.

The chain links TRBV5-4 to TRBJ2-3; the match to TRBD2 covers 7 bases. V trimming: 0 bases; J trimming: 1 base; junction bases outside the gene matches: 2. Germline V gene lookup returns CDR1 SGHNT and CDR2 YYREEE (reference sequence). This CDR3 is 15 amino acids long. CDR3 DNA sequence: TGTGCCAGCAGCTTGGGCGGGAGCGGCACAGATACGCAGTATTTT. Residues: CASSLGGSGTDTQYF.

This clone has only a few counts. This chain connects TRBV25-1 to TRBJ2-7, with 8 bases matching TRBD1. With 4 bases clipped from V and 0 bases from J, the junction kept 8 bases outside the gene matches. This CDR3 contains 16 residues. Germline V gene lookup returns CDR1 MGHDK and CDR2 SYGVNS. For the CDR3, the DNA is TGTGCCAGCAGTGCCAGAGGCGGACAGGGCTCCTACGAGCAGTACTTC. Protein sequence: CASSARGGQGSYEQYF.

This clone was seen a few times. The chain is built from TRBV6-6 and TRBJ1-2; tentatively, D is TRBD1 (6 bases). Per germline, CDR1 MNHNY and CDR2 SVGAGI (reference sequence). This CDR3 is built from 14 residues. V lost 6 bases to trimming and J lost 0 bases, with 11 bases between them. The CDR3 loop is CASSPGQTNYGYTF. The CDR3 region has the DNA TGTGCCAGCAGCCCAGGACAGACTAACTATGGCTACACCTTC.

As regards this clone: The sample contains more than one DNA sequence encoding this CDR3. This sequence joins TRBV30 and TRBJ1-5; D possibly corresponds to TRBD1 (5 bases). This CDR3 is 14 amino acids long. V was pared by 1 base and J by 4 bases, with 11 bases between. CDR1 and CDR2 (germline): GTSNPN, SVGIG (reference sequence). CDR3 bases: TGTGCCTGGAGTGGTGGGCAGGGTAATCAGCCCCAGCATTTT. It yields the protein CAWSGGQGNQPQHF.

The table lists this clone with a count of one. This chain connects TRBV2 to TRBJ1-1; 11 nucleotides align to TRBD1. CDR1 SNHLY and CDR2 FYNNEI come from the germline V gene. The CDR3 is 17 residues long. J gave up 0 bases and V 7 bases, and 10 bases lay outside the gene matches. The CDR3 DNA is TGTGCCAGCACCGAAGGGACAGGGGGAGGGTTGAACACTGAAGCTTTCTTT. Protein sequence: CASTEGTGGGLNTEAFF.

The rearrangement joins TRBV29-1 to TRBJ1-1; D is perhaps TRBD1 (6 bases). Per germline, CDR1 SQVTM and CDR2 ANQGSEA. The CDR3 is 14 residues long. The germline V and J ends were trimmed by 7 bases and 3 bases, with 18 bases remaining between them. The CDR3 spells CSAVRGLGDTEAFF. CDR3 sequence (DNA): TGCAGCGCGGTAAGGGGGTTGGGGGACACTGAAGCTTTCTTT.

The V call is TRBV19, the J call TRBJ2-7; D may be TRBD1 (6 bases). V lost 5 bases and J lost 6, with 14 bases in between. Germline CDR1 is LNHDA and CDR2 is SQIVND (reference sequence). The CDR3 runs 13 residues. The DNA of the CDR3 is TGTGCCAGTAGTGTAGTCAGGGGTTCCGAGCAGTACTTC. Translating gives CASSVVRGSEQYF. Looking up the rest from reference TRBV19 and TRBJ2-7 gives the full variable domain: DGGITQSPKYLFRKEGQNVTLSCEQNLNHDAMYWYRQDPGQGLRLIYYSQIVNDFQKGDIAEGYSVSREKKESFPLTVTSAQKNPTAFYLCASSVVRGSEQYFGPGTRLTVT.

The chain is built from TRBV19 and TRBJ1-4, with TRBD1 matching 7 bases. Germline V gene data show CDR1 as LNHDA and CDR2 as SQIVND (reference sequence). The CDR3 extends over 16 amino acids. V was pared by 3 bases and J by 4 bases, with 8 bases of the junction left unmatched. The CDR3 loop reads CASSMRQGWGNEKLFF. Written as DNA, the CDR3 is TGTGCCAGTAGTATGAGACAGGGCTGGGGTAATGAAAAACTGTTTTTT.

The rearrangement links TRBV7-2 to TRBJ2-7, with D possibly TRBD2 on 5 matching bases. Per the germline V gene, CDR1 is SGHTA and CDR2 is FQGNSA. The CDR3 contains 14 residues. Trimming shortened V by 5 bases and J by 0 bases, and 11 bases separated the two germline ends. The CDR3 bases are TGTGCCAGCAGCCACGGACTCCTCTCCTACGAGCAGTACTTC. This gives the protein CASSHGLLSYEQYF.

This clone was detected a few times. The V call is TRBV7-2, the J call TRBJ2-7; 9 positions match TRBD2. Germline values: CDR1 SGHTA, CDR2 FQGNSA. CDR3 length: 14 residues. Losses at the gene ends were 9 bases for V and 8 bases for J; bases not matched to a gene: 14. The CDR3 DNA reads as TGTGCCAGTGGGACGGCACTAGCGGGTGCTAAGCAGTACTTC. Its translation is CASGTALAGAKQYF.

The chain has TRBV27 and TRBJ2-5; TRBD2 aligns across 7 bases. The CDR3 has 13 amino acids. With V trimmed by 4 bases and J by 4 bases, 3 bases remained unmatched. Germline lookup yields CDR1 MNHEY and CDR2 SMNVEV (reference sequence). CDR3 loop: CASSSWGGETQYF. In nucleotides, the CDR3 is TGTGCCAGCAGTTCATGGGGGGGAGAGACCCAGTACTTC.

The V call is TRBV5-4, the J call TRBJ1-2; perhaps TRBD1 as D (6 bases). The CDR3 is 16 residues long. The V gene's germline CDR1 is SGHNT and CDR2 YYREEE (reference sequence). Trimming removed 4 bases from V and 3 bases from J, with 19 bases in between. Written as DNA, the CDR3 is TGTGCCAGCAGCCGCCCAGGGGATGGGTGGGACTATGGCTACACCTTC. This sequence encodes CASSRPGDGWDYGYTF.

A few counts support this clone. The chain links TRBV5-4 to TRBJ2-4; no reliable D call. The V gene lost 4 bases and the J gene lost 4 bases, with 9 bases spanning the gap. The CDR3 runs 13 residues. Germline values: CDR1 SGHNT, CDR2 YYREEE (reference sequence). The CDR3 nucleotides are TGTGCCAGCAGCCTTGGCGGAAAAAACATTCAGTACTTC. The encoded protein is CASSLGGKNIQYF.

This chain connects TRBV7-2 to TRBJ1-2, with D possibly matching TRBD1 (5 bases). Trimming removed 0 bases at V and 4 bases at J, with 18 bases between. The V gene's germline CDR1 is SGHTA and CDR2 FQGNSA. The CDR3 runs to 17 residues. Written as DNA, the CDR3 is TGTGCCAGCAGCTTAGCACGTCGCGGGACTTCTCCCTATGGCTACACCTTC. This encodes CASSLARRGTSPYGYTF. Full variable domain (rest looked up from reference TRBV7-2 and TRBJ1-2): GAGVSQSPSNKVTEKGKDVELRCDPISGHTALYWYRQSLGQGLEFLIYFQGNSAPDKSGLPSDRFSAERTGGSVSTLTIQRTQQEDSAVYLCASSLARRGTSPYGYTFGSGTRLTVV.

The gene calls are TRBV28 and TRBJ2-7; the D gene is possibly TRBD1 (5 bases). This CDR3 spans 15 amino acids. V was clipped by 6 bases and J by 2 bases, with 17 bases between them. Germline CDR1 and CDR2: MDHEN and SYDVKM. CDR3 protein: CASSLMLDSPYEQYF. As DNA, the CDR3 is TGTGCCAGCAGCTTAATGCTAGACAGTCCCTACGAGCAGTACTTC.